At least ten counts were recorded for the clone carrying this T cell receptor (beta chain). The antigen remains unidentified. The data stem from a study of T cells in Graves' hyperthyroidism and ophthalmopathy. Regarding the study as a whole: In blood, most of the thyroid clonotypes expanded above 0.001 were also present.

RNA transcripts were the template for amplifying TCR beta CDR3 regions. The HTBI primer set drove a first-round RT-PCR of the TCR CDR3. TCRdb re-derived calls from the multiplex PCR reads in MiXCR, one entry per CDR3 protein. The table lists 150,000 to 200,000 distinct CDR3 sequences, about 15% of them singletons. The germline V gene encodes CDR1 MNHEY and CDR2 SVGAGI. V trimming: 3 bases; J trimming: 5 bases; junction bases outside the gene matches: 7. CDR3 length: 15 amino acids. The sequencing input was blood. This receptor was obtained from a woman between 45 and 60 years old with Graves' hyperthyroidism. The V and J genes are TRBV6-5 and TRBJ1-5; 7 bases match TRBD1. The CDR3 DNA reads TGTGCCAGCAGTTATCGACAGGGTTTCGATCAGCCCCAGCATTTT. Translated: CASSYRQGFDQPQHF.